This TCR beta chain was profiled in a study of T cell repertoires in ileal Crohn's disease. Across the whole study: Every patient was operated on for stricturing (about 60%) or penetrating (approximately 40%) complications. Study-wide results and limits: Compared with non-smokers, active smokers at surgery showed more clonal expansions.

As for this clone: The antigen is unknown.

Time point denoted: neoterminal ileum biopsy at postoperative endoscopy, about 6 months after surgery. Eligibility required adulthood, ileal or ileocolonic Crohn's disease and indicated ileocolonic resection. Approximately 550 nanograms of biopsy DNA per sample underwent TCRB immunosequencing. Repertoires were generated with immunoSEQ multiplex PCR, while TCRdb's copy carries only in-frame clones and drops some. This repertoire shows about 62,000 clones, approximately 91% found once; its top ten account for roughly 2%. J gave up 10 bases and V 5 bases, and 11 bases lay outside the gene matches. Germline CDR1 MNHNS, CDR2 SASEGT. The CDR3 is 14 amino acids.

Material for sequencing was ileal tissue. The rearrangement uses TRBV6-1 and TRBJ2-1; 7 bases match TRBD1. This TCR was sampled from an adult with Crohn's disease. For the CDR3, the DNA is TGTGCCAGCAGTAGCCGACAGGGCCTTGAGGAGCAGTTCTTC. Amino acid sequence: CASSSRQGLEEQFF.